The 23 T cell receptor beta chains in this list originate from one sample, sequenced in a study of T cell responses to AZD1222 COVID-19 vaccine (TCRdb year 2021). The protocol used for the library was the immunoSEQ multiplex PCR assay. TCRdb holds this immuneACCESS table with in-frame rearrangements only. Some clones are missing; in checked studies, unresolved V genes explain under half, and the rest has no known cause. Recorded for this sample are some 150,000 clones; approximately 93% of them occurred a single time. Over 0.8% of the sample goes to the ten largest clones. In light of the paper, this sample's time point label describes: baseline before first vaccination. Material: peripheral blood, obtained on day 0 of AZD1222 vaccination. These receptors were taken from an adult in good health.

V is TRBV14 and J is TRBJ2-3; 10 nucleotides agree with TRBD2. CDR1 is SGHDN and CDR2 is FVKESK in the germline V gene. V gave up 2 bases and J gave up 0 bases; unmatched junction bases: 8. The CDR3 length is 18 residues. CDR3 in amino acids: CASSQYRWTSGSTDTQYF. CDR3 sequence (DNA): TGTGCCAGCAGCCAATACCGCTGGACTAGCGGAAGCACAGATACGCAGTATTTT.

CDR3 residues: CASSSGGSNSYNEQFF. The CDR3 DNA reads TGTGCCAGCAGCTCCGGTGGGTCCAACTCCTACAATGAGCAGTTCTTC. This rearrangement joins TRBV5-4 to TRBJ2-1, with D unresolved. Germline V lookup: CDR1 SGHNT, CDR2 YYREEE (reference sequence). The CDR3 totals 16 residues. Trimming removed 3 bases at V and 0 bases at J, with 13 bases between. Complete variable domain (other parts from reference TRBV5-4 and TRBJ2-1): ETGVTQSPTHLIKTRGQQVTLRCSSQSGHNTVSWYQQALGQGPQFIFQYYREEENGRGNFPPRFSGLQFPNYSSELNVNALELDDSALYLCASSSGGSNSYNEQFFGPGTRLTVL.

This chain connects TRBV3-1 (or the pseudogene TRBV3-2) to TRBJ1-1; 11 bases are shared with TRBD1. The CDR3 consists of 14 residues. The germline gives CDR1 LGHDT, CDR2 YNNKEL (reference sequence). After removal of 0 bases from V and 7 bases from J, the junction contained 1 base not matched to a gene. CDR3 sequence (DNA): TGTGCCAGCAGCCAAGAAGGGACAGGGGGTGAAGCTTTCTTT. This sequence encodes CASSQEGTGGEAFF.

This chain connects TRBV14 to TRBJ1-2; D possibly corresponds to TRBD1 (6 bases). The CDR3 consists of 14 residues. V lost 4 bases and J 5 bases, leaving 14 bases between the germline ends. The V gene's germline CDR1 is SGHDN and CDR2 FVKESK. CDR3 amino acids: CASSPTTGEYGYTF. The CDR3 DNA reads TGTGCCAGCAGCCCAACGACAGGAGAATATGGCTACACCTTC.

The CDR3 loop is CASRGDLRGVLLHF. The CDR3 DNA sequence: TGTGCCAGCAGGGGGGACCTCAGGGGGGTTCTCCTCCACTTT. The chain uses TRBV2 and TRBJ1-6; 7 nucleotides align to TRBD1. Germline V lookup: CDR1 SNHLY, CDR2 FYNNEI. The CDR3 contains 14 residues. Trimming at V came to 6 bases and at J to 15 bases, leaving 14 bases not matched to a gene.

On this clone: Germline is not matched at one junction end, which may reflect a read error. The chain combines TRBV6-1 with TRBJ1-2, with a tentative D call TRBD1 (5 bases). Germline CDR1 reads MNHNS; CDR2 reads SASEGT. The CDR3 has 12 amino acids. CDR3 sequence: CASREEGDGYTF. The CDR3 DNA reads as TGTGCCAGCAGAGAAGAAGGGGATGGCTACACCTTC.

The V and J genes are TRBV7-9 and TRBJ1-2; 9 bases match TRBD1. The CDR3 is made up of 14 amino acids. V shed 2 bases, J shed 4 bases, and the junction held 2 bases outside the gene matches. Germline loops: CDR1 SEHNR, CDR2 FQNEAQ (reference sequence). DNA of the CDR3: TGTGCCAGCAGCTTAACGACAGGGGGCTATGGCTACACCTTC. Protein product: CASSLTTGGYGYTF. The full variable domain, its missing parts supplied by reference TRBV7-9 and TRBJ1-2, is DTGVSQNPRHKITKRGQNVTFRCDPISEHNRLYWYRQTLGQGPEFLTYFQNEAQLEKSRLLSDRFSAERPKGSFSTLEIQRTEQGDSAMYLCASSLTTGGYGYTFGSGTRLTVV.

This clone was seen more than once but under ten times. The chain recombines TRBV5-5 with TRBJ1-5; tentative D call: TRBD1 (5 bases). V shed 1 base and J shed 3 bases, with 11 bases lying between them. Germline-derived CDR1 and CDR2 are SGHKS and YYEKEE (reference sequence). The CDR3 extends over 15 amino acids. The CDR3 DNA reads TGTGCCAGCAGCTTGTTCGGGGGTTTCAATCAGCCCCAGCATTTT. Translation: CASSLFGGFNQPQHF.

The V gene is TRBV13, the J gene TRBJ1-2, with 8 bases aligning to TRBD1. The V gene end was trimmed by 4 bases and the J gene end by 3 bases; junction bases not matched to a gene: 4. There are 14 residues in the CDR3. Germline V CDR1 and CDR2: PRHDT, FYEKMQ (reference sequence). The CDR3 DNA follows: TGTGCCAGCAGCTCACCGGGACAGGACTATGGCTACACCTTC. Amino acid sequence: CASSSPGQDYGYTF. Filled out from reference TRBV13 and TRBJ1-2, the complete variable domain reads AAGVIQSPRHLIKEKRETATLKCYPIPRHDTVYWYQQGPGQDPQFLISFYEKMQSDKGSIPDRFSAQQFSDYHSELNMSSLELGDSALYFCASSSPGQDYGYTFGSGTRLTVV.

This clone was recorded once. The genes are TRBV5-5 and TRBJ1-6; 7 nucleotides line up with TRBD1. The CDR3 extends over 16 amino acids. V dropped 0 bases and J dropped 10; count of bases not matched to a gene: 10. Germline V CDR1 and CDR2: SGHKS, YYEKEE (reference sequence). CDR3: CASSLGIRGFESPLHF. The DNA of the CDR3 is TGTGCCAGCAGCTTGGGTATCAGGGGGTTTGAGTCACCCCTCCACTTT.

The rearrangement uses TRBV7-9 and TRBJ1-5, with a tentative D call TRBD1 (5 bases). Looked up from germline, CDR1 is SEHNR and CDR2 is FQNEAQ (reference sequence). The CDR3 contains 14 residues. Trimming took off 4 bases at V and 3 bases at J, with 10 bases between the two ends. CDR3 nucleotide sequence: TGTGCCAGCAGCTCCGGGGGATCCAATCAGCCCCAGCATTTT. Amino acids: CASSSGGSNQPQHF.

V and J are TRBV18 and TRBJ2-3; 11 nucleotides align to TRBD2. Trimming removed 4 bases from V and 3 bases from J; junction bases left unmatched: 3. The V gene's germline CDR1 is KGHSH and CDR2 LQKENI. The CDR3 has 15 amino acids. Here the CDR3 reads CASSQSSGGTDTQYF. CDR3 in DNA: TGTGCCAGCTCACAGTCTAGCGGGGGGACAGATACGCAGTATTTT.

This clone has a single count. V gene TRBV18 combines with J gene TRBJ1-1, with D unresolved. The CDR3 has 14 residues. V was pared by 5 bases and J by 4 bases, with 14 bases between. The V gene's germline CDR1 is KGHSH and CDR2 LQKENI. The CDR3 loop is CASSFAISPTEAFF. Written as DNA, the CDR3 is TGTGCCAGCTCATTCGCGATATCTCCCACTGAAGCTTTCTTT.

The chain combines TRBV11-3 with TRBJ1-6; D is uncertain. Trimming took 1 base from V and 0 from J, leaving 13 bases between them. Germline V lookup: CDR1 SGHNT, CDR2 YENEEA. CDR3 length: 18 amino acids. The CDR3: CASSLGGRVSSYNSPLHF. Here the CDR3 DNA reads TGTGCCAGCAGCTTAGGCGGACGTGTGAGCTCCTATAATTCACCCCTCCACTTT.

The chain joins TRBV10-3 to TRBJ2-1; 8 bases fit TRBD1. J was trimmed by 7 bases and V by 10 bases; bases with no gene match: 12. CDR1 is ENHRY and CDR2 is SYGVKD in the germline V gene. The CDR3 covers 14 residues. Written as DNA, the CDR3 is TGTGCCACCTCGGGACAGGCGGTATCTAATGAGCAGTTCTTC. Its protein product is CATSGQAVSNEQFF.

The CDR3 is CASSHTGENTEAFF. The CDR3 DNA sequence: TGCGCCAGCAGCCACACCGGAGAGAACACTGAAGCTTTCTTT. The J gene is TRBJ1-1, the V gene TRBV4-1; D unresolved. Germline CDR1 MGHRA, CDR2 YSYEKL. V lost 3 bases and J 1 base, leaving 9 bases between the germline ends. This CDR3 region has 14 residues.

V gene TRBV5-6 combines with J gene TRBJ2-5; D is uncertain. The CDR3 runs to 11 residues. Trimming left V 0 bases short and J 5 bases short, with 2 bases between. The germline CDR1 and CDR2 sequences are SGHDT and YYEEEE. The CDR3 loop is CASSLAETQYF. In nucleotides, the CDR3 is TGTGCCAGCAGCTTGGCGGAGACCCAGTACTTC.

The chain links TRBV7-9 to TRBJ2-5; D not resolved. This CDR3 comprises 14 residues. Germline CDR1 is SEHNR and CDR2 is FQNEAQ (reference sequence). V shed 5 bases and J shed 3 bases, with 13 bases lying between them. The CDR3 coding sequence is TGTGCCAGCAGCCCATATAACAGAGAAGAGACCCAGTACTTC. Its translation: CASSPYNREETQYF.

This clone was counted a single time. The chain links TRBV21-1 to TRBJ2-1; the table calls TRBD2, which could not be checked here. TRBV21-1 is noted as a pseudogene. The CDR3 contains 17 residues. In DNA, the CDR3 is TGTGCCAGCATCCACTCCGGGAGAAGGGAATCCTACAATGAGCAGTTCTTC. It is translated as CASIHSGRRESYNEQFF.

This clone was detected only once. The CDR3 sequence is CASSIGTPGELFF. Written as DNA, the CDR3 is TGCGCCAGCAGCATAGGGACCCCCGGGGAGCTGTTTTTT. The chain uses TRBV5-1 and TRBJ2-2; TRBD1 or TRBD2 may be the D gene (5 bases each). Deletions cut 4 bases from V and 6 bases from J, with 10 bases between. CDR3 size: 13 residues. Per the germline V gene, CDR1 is SGHRS and CDR2 is YFSETQ.

The genes are TRBV12-3 or TRBV12-4 and TRBJ1-2, with a weak D call TRBD1 (5 bases). V lost 3 bases, J lost 8 bases, and 13 bases lay in between. This CDR3 comprises 13 residues. In nucleotides, the CDR3 is TGTGCCAGCAGTTTTCTACAGGCTAGGGGCTACACCTTC. Translated, it gives CASSFLQARGYTF.

The chain joins TRBV5-8 to TRBJ2-3; the match to TRBD1 covers 7 bases. Losses at the gene ends were 4 bases for V and 0 bases for J; bases not matched to a gene: 5. The germline gives CDR1 SGHTS, CDR2 YDEGEE. This CDR3 has 15 residues. The CDR3 DNA reads TGTGCCAGCAGCCTAAGGGACAGTAGCACAGATACGCAGTATTTT. Its translation: CASSLRDSSTDTQYF.

This clone was seen only a few times. The V call is TRBV9, the J call TRBJ2-3; D is unresolved. The CDR3 has 10 residues. Germline V gives CDR1 SGDLS, CDR2 YYNGEE. The V end lost 9 bases, the J end lost 2 bases, and 4 bases lay between the germline ends. This chain's CDR3 is CATSTDTQYF. CDR3 DNA sequence: TGTGCCACCTCCACAGATACGCAGTATTTT.